A selection of T cell receptor beta chains follows, all from one sample in a study of CXCR3-negative and CXCR3-positive naive CD8 T cells. TCRdb reprocessed the 5' RACE reads and keeps a single row for each CDR3 protein, giving no DNA. This table holds some 150,000 distinct CDR3 sequences. Sequencing was carried out using naive CXCR3+ CD8+ T cells from blood. The receptors stem from a human donor in good health. Some clones in this sample may be carry-over from other donors' samples. Each CDR3 is given with its conserved first and last residue. The order of the fields is J gene, V gene, CDR3 protein.

J gene: TRBJ2-1
V gene: TRBV11-2
CDR3 protein: CASSFQVGETSDRGSEQFF

J gene: TRBJ2-7
V gene: TRBV14
CDR3 protein: CASSLWTGTYEQYF

J gene: TRBJ2-3
V gene: TRBV6-5
CDR3 protein: CASSYGREPSSDTQYF

J gene: TRBJ2-7
V gene: TRBV29-1
CDR3 protein: CSVEDPVEYEQYF

J gene: TRBJ2-7
V gene: TRBV3-1
CDR3 protein: CATSQDTRLYEQYF

J gene: TRBJ1-1
V gene: TRBV4-1
CDR3 protein: CASSHPRDRGPGTEAFF

J gene: TRBJ2-7
V gene: TRBV28
CDR3 protein: CASSSLLGDRGLYEQYF

J gene: TRBJ2-4
V gene: TRBV20-1
CDR3 protein: CIATQDSNIQYF

J gene: TRBJ1-2
V gene: TRBV12-3/TRBV12-4
CDR3 protein: CASSPLRADYGYTF

J gene: TRBJ1-1
V gene: TRBV28
CDR3 protein: CASSFGSGGQQAFF

J gene: TRBJ2-2
V gene: TRBV5-1
CDR3 protein: CASSGRMTGFQTGELFF

J gene: TRBJ1-1
V gene: TRBV6-6
CDR3 protein: CASSYSLGGTEAFF

J gene: TRBJ2-7
V gene: TRBV20-1
CDR3 protein: CSASQGWAYEQYF

J gene: TRBJ2-1
V gene: TRBV10-3
CDR3 protein: CAISDSGSRHEQFF

J gene: TRBJ2-3
V gene: TRBV5-4
CDR3 protein: CASSLVALVPDTQYF

J gene: TRBJ1-1
V gene: TRBV7-3
CDR3 protein: CASSFGPNTEAFF

J gene: TRBJ2-1
V gene: TRBV20-1
CDR3 protein: CSARVRGRDEQFF

J gene: TRBJ2-1
V gene: TRBV12-3/TRBV12-4
CDR3 protein: CASGPPIYNEQFF

J gene: TRBJ1-1
V gene: TRBV4-1
CDR3 protein: CASSQHVPDNYVNTEAFF

J gene: TRBJ2-7
V gene: TRBV10-3
CDR3 protein: CAISEPSGSYEQYF

J gene: TRBJ2-1
V gene: TRBV7-9
CDR3 protein: CASNWGLAGNEQFF

J gene: TRBJ2-1
V gene: TRBV2
CDR3 protein: CASSDKFLGHNEQFF

J gene: TRBJ1-5
V gene: TRBV7-3
CDR3 protein: CASSSLDRDSNQPQHF

J gene: TRBJ2-7
V gene: TRBV13
CDR3 protein: CASSLAGIGGEQYF

J gene: TRBJ2-5
V gene: TRBV7-6
CDR3 protein: CASSLAGLVYRETQYF